The 10 T cell receptor beta chains listed next were all sequenced from one sample in a study of early T cells in non-severe SARS-CoV-2 infection. Using its own MiXCR run on the 5' RACE reads, TCRdb lists one record per CDR3 protein. The data show nearly 80,000 distinct CDR3 sequences, more than 10% seen once. Sequencing was carried out using whole blood. Every receptor here comes from an adult who was a healthcare worker with PCR-confirmed SARS-CoV-2 infection or an uninfected control (not recorded which).

This chain connects TRBV7-9 to TRBJ2-1; tentative D call: TRBD1 (5 bases). Germline loops: CDR1 SEHNR, CDR2 FQNEAQ (reference sequence). Trimming took 5 bases from V and 7 from J, leaving 18 bases between them. The CDR3 consists of 15 residues. In nucleotides, the CDR3 is TGTGCCAGCAGCCCGAAGTTCAGGGTTTCAAATGAGCAGTTCTTC. This encodes CASSPKFRVSNEQFF.

This clonotype has a handful of counts. The rearrangement uses TRBV27 and TRBJ2-7; the D gene is possibly TRBD2 (6 bases). V gave up 9 bases and J gave up 4 bases, with 19 bases separating them. Per the germline V gene, CDR1 is MNHEY and CDR2 is SMNVEV (reference sequence). The CDR3 contains 14 residues. CDR3 loop: CARTQDSSGYEQYF. Here the CDR3 DNA reads TGTGCCAGGACTCAAGATAGTAGCGGATACGAGCAGTACTTC.

This clonotype has just a few counts. The V and J genes are TRBV27 and TRBJ2-2, with D perhaps matching TRBD2 (6 bases). V dropped 5 bases and J dropped 7 bases, with 14 bases sitting between them. Per the germline V gene, CDR1 is MNHEY and CDR2 is SMNVEV (reference sequence). CDR3 length: 14 amino acids. CDR3 in DNA: TGTGCCAGCAGTGCAGGAAGGGGACTCGGGGAGCTGTTTTTT. Its translation: CASSAGRGLGELFF.

This clonotype occurred a few times. The chain is built from TRBV7-2 and TRBJ2-7; 8 bases align to TRBD2. CDR3 length: 17 residues. CDR1 is SGHTA, CDR2 FQGNSA, per germline. Losses at the gene ends were 5 bases for V and 6 bases for J; bases not matched to a gene: 18. The CDR3 region is CASSRRRVAGTSGEQYF. CDR3 coding DNA: TGTGCCAGCAGCCGACGTCGAGTAGCGGGAACGTCCGGCGAGCAGTACTTC.

Concerning this clonotype: This may be a read error, as it is one base from a much larger clone. The chain recombines TRBV6-1 with TRBJ2-1; 11 nucleotides align to TRBD1. Germline assignment: CDR1 MNHNS and CDR2 SASEGT. The CDR3 runs 15 residues. CDR3 coding DNA: TGTGCCAGCAGTGAAGCCGGGACAGGGGGTTATGAGCAGTGCTTC. Residues: CASSEAGTGGYEQCF.

Many counts were recorded for this clonotype. The chain uses TRBV7-2 and TRBJ2-5; no firm D call. The CDR3 extends over 16 amino acids. V was cut by 6 bases and J by 1 base, with 18 bases left in between. Germline assignment: CDR1 SGHTA and CDR2 FQGNSA. CDR3 in amino acids: CASRRHQLYLQETQYF. The CDR3 DNA reads TGTGCCAGCAGGCGACATCAACTTTACCTCCAAGAGACCCAGTACTTC.

This clonotype was found many times. This rearrangement joins TRBV5-1 to TRBJ2-6, with D perhaps matching TRBD2 (6 bases). CDR1 is SGHRS and CDR2 is YFSETQ in the germline V gene. The V end was cut by 4 bases, the J end by 3 bases, with 20 bases between. There are 18 residues in the CDR3. The CDR3 sequence is CASSRTGTARDGANVLTF. The DNA of the CDR3 is TGCGCCAGCAGCCGTACCGGGACTGCCCGCGATGGGGCCAACGTCCTGACTTTC.

This clonotype was found a few times. The chain uses TRBV5-1 and TRBJ2-2; the D is unclear. This CDR3 is 12 amino acids long. Germline V lookup: CDR1 SGHRS, CDR2 YFSETQ. V lost 9 bases and J 4 bases, leaving 10 bases between the germline ends. CDR3 loop: CATKIGTGELFF. The CDR3 DNA reads TGCGCCACCAAAATCGGCACCGGGGAGCTGTTTTTT.

This chain connects TRBV3-1 to TRBJ2-7, with 7 bases fitting TRBD2. V dropped 5 bases and J dropped 2; count of bases not matched to a gene: 6. This CDR3 has 14 amino acids. Germline CDR1 and CDR2: LGHDT and YNNKEL (reference sequence). CDR3 DNA sequence: TGTGCCAGCAGCTCCCGCGGACTAGCCTACGAGCAGTACTTC. As protein: CASSSRGLAYEQYF.

This clonotype appeared many times. The chain uses TRBV7-2 and TRBJ2-2; possibly TRBD1 for D (6 bases). This CDR3 region has 15 residues. CDR1 is SGHTA and CDR2 is FQGNSA in the germline V gene. Between the trimmed V and J ends, which lost 3 bases and 6 bases, there was a span of 14 bases. In nucleotides, the CDR3 is TGTGCCAGCAGCTTTCAGGGGATGGGACCCGGGGAGCTGTTTTTT. Translating it yields CASSFQGMGPGELFF.